A single sample is the source of the 23 T cell receptor beta chains below, sequenced in a study of blood T cell repertoires in COVID-19. The protocol was immunoSEQ multiplex PCR, while the TCRdb copy is restricted to in-frame clones and leaves out a portion. Of tens of thousands of clones listed, roughly four fifths are singletons. The sequenced sample was peripheral blood. The receptors come from a man between 65 and 85 years old with acute or convalescent COVID-19.

The sample holds a few counts of this clone. The chain has TRBV5-1 and TRBJ1-3, with D uncertain. Trimming took off 2 bases at V and 0 bases at J, with 9 bases between the two ends. Germline V gene sequence: CDR1 SGHRS, CDR2 YFSETQ. The CDR3 runs 15 residues. CDR3 amino acids: CASSLGSLSGNTIYF. Written as DNA, the CDR3 is TGCGCCAGCAGCTTAGGGAGCCTCTCTGGAAACACCATATATTTT.

J is TRBJ2-1 and V is TRBV2, with 7 bases identical to TRBD2. This CDR3 is 13 amino acids long. After removal of 11 bases from V and 7 bases from J, the junction contained 11 bases not matched to a gene. CDR1 is SNHLY and CDR2 is FYNNEI in the germline V gene. Here the CDR3 DNA reads TGTGCCGGAGGGAGGGAGTCTAGAAATGAGCAGTTCTTC. As protein: CAGGRESRNEQFF. The whole variable domain, remainder taken from reference TRBV2 and TRBJ2-1, is EPEVTQTPSHQVTQMGQEVILRCVPISNHLYFYWYRQILGQKVEFLVSFYNNEISEKSEIFDDQFSVERPDGSNFTLKIRSTKLEDSAMYFCAGGRESRNEQFFGPGTRLTVL.

This chain uses TRBV5-1 with TRBJ2-1; 8 bases match TRBD1. Trimming at V came to 0 bases and at J to 0 bases, leaving 2 bases not matched to a gene. The CDR3 sequence is 16 residues long. Germline V gives CDR1 SGHRS, CDR2 YFSETQ. The CDR3 protein is CASSLATGGSYNEQFF. The CDR3 DNA follows: TGCGCCAGCAGCTTGGCCACAGGGGGCTCCTACAATGAGCAGTTCTTC. The full variable domain, in which reference TRBV5-1 and TRBJ2-1 provide the parts outside the CDR3, is KAGVTQTPRYLIKTRGQQVTLSCSPISGHRSVSWYQQTPGQGLQFLFEYFSETQRNKGNFPGRFSGRQFSNSRSEMNVSTLELGDSALYLCASSLATGGSYNEQFFGPGTRLTVL.

The chain joins TRBV30 to TRBJ2-1; 8 bases align to TRBD2. Trimming took 2 bases from V and 1 from J; bases not matched to a gene: 7. The CDR3 runs to 16 residues. Germline V gene lookup returns CDR1 GTSNPN and CDR2 SVGIG (reference sequence). The CDR3 region has the DNA TGTGCCTGGAGTCCCAGAGGGACTAGGTCCTACAATGAGCAGTTCTTC. It is translated as CAWSPRGTRSYNEQFF.

This rearrangement joins TRBV28 to TRBJ2-7; 7 nucleotides line up with TRBD1. Per the germline V gene, CDR1 is MDHEN and CDR2 is SYDVKM. V lost 4 bases, J lost 1 base, and 1 base stayed unmatched. This CDR3 has 13 residues. The CDR3 nucleotides are TGTGCCAGCAGTTGGGACAGATCCTACGAGCAGTACTTC. Residues: CASSWDRSYEQYF. The entire variable domain, with the rest obtained from reference TRBV28 and TRBJ2-7, is as follows: DVKVTQSSRYLVKRTGEKVFLECVQDMDHENMFWYRQDPGLGLRLIYFSYDVKMKEKGDIPEGYSVSREKKERFSLILESASTNQTSMYLCASSWDRSYEQYFGPGTRLTVT.

The CDR3 nucleotides read TGTGCCAGCAGTTACCCGGGTATCCTTGACTATGGCTACACCTTC. Amino acids: CASSYPGILDYGYTF. This chain links TRBV6-6 with TRBJ1-2; D is ambiguous. There are 15 residues in the CDR3. Germline assignment: CDR1 MNHNY and CDR2 SVGAGI (reference sequence). Trimming took off 2 bases at V and 3 bases at J, with 13 bases between the two ends.

This clone was counted between two and nine times. The rearrangement joins TRBV7-2 to TRBJ1-1, with D unclear. Trimming took 1 base from V and 4 from J, leaving 22 bases between them. Germline V gene data show CDR1 as SGHTA and CDR2 as FQGNSA. This CDR3 has 18 amino acids. The CDR3 coding sequence is TGTGCCAGCAGCTTAGGTGTAGGGAGAAACTTCAGAGGCACTGAAGCTTTCTTT. Amino acids: CASSLGVGRNFRGTEAFF.

J is TRBJ1-1 and V is TRBV6-5, with 7 nucleotides matching TRBD1. Germline V gene sequence: CDR1 MNHEY, CDR2 SVGAGI. Trimming took 6 bases from V and 7 from J; bases not matched to a gene: 5. This CDR3 spans 12 amino acids. Written as DNA, the CDR3 is TGTGCCAGCAGGGACAGGACTTTTGAAGCTTTCTTT. It codes for CASRDRTFEAFF.

The V gene is TRBV7-9, the J gene TRBJ2-6, with 8 bases aligning to TRBD1. The CDR3 contains 15 residues. V trimming: 5 bases; J trimming: 2 bases; junction bases outside the gene matches: 2. Germline V gives CDR1 SEHNR, CDR2 FQNEAQ (reference sequence). CDR3 nucleotides: TGTGCCAGCAGCCGGACAGGGACTGGGGCCAACGTCCTGACTTTC. This codes for CASSRTGTGANVLTF.

The J gene is TRBJ1-2, the V gene TRBV3-1 (or the pseudogene TRBV3-2), with D hard to call. The CDR3 length is 13 residues. Trimming took 4 bases from V and 7 from J, leaving 13 bases between them. The germline gives CDR1 LGHDT, CDR2 YNNKEL (reference sequence). In DNA, the CDR3 is TGTGCCAGCAGCCCGAACGAAGAGCCTGGCTACACCTTC. Its protein is CASSPNEEPGYTF.

A single count supports this clone. The chain joins TRBV5-1 to TRBJ1-3, with unresolved D. The CDR3 spans 15 residues. CDR1 is SGHRS and CDR2 is YFSETQ in the germline V gene. V dropped 0 bases and J dropped 2 bases, with 9 bases sitting between them. The CDR3 region is CASSLAELPGNTIYF. CDR3 in DNA: TGCGCCAGCAGCTTGGCTGAGTTACCTGGAAACACCATATATTTT.

This clone has only a few counts. This chain uses TRBV4-1 with TRBJ2-1, with 7 bases that match TRBD2. V gave up 2 bases and J gave up 6 bases; unmatched junction bases: 7. Germline CDR1 reads MGHRA; CDR2 reads YSYEKL. CDR3 length: 15 residues. The CDR3 nucleotides read TGCGCCAGCAGCCAACTGGCGGGAGAAGGCAATGAGCAGTTCTTC. It yields the protein CASSQLAGEGNEQFF.

The V gene is TRBV5-1, the J gene TRBJ2-1; 13 bases agree with TRBD2. In germline, CDR1 is SGHRS, CDR2 YFSETQ. This CDR3 is 16 amino acids long. After removal of 4 bases from V and 8 bases from J, the junction contained 9 bases not matched to a gene. The CDR3 sequence: CASSTPGLAGQDEQFF. CDR3 bases: TGCGCCAGCAGCACCCCGGGACTAGCGGGACAGGATGAGCAGTTCTTC.

The DNA of the CDR3 is TGTGCCAGCAGCACAGGTTCGGCTGGAAACACCATATATTTT. Translating it yields CASSTGSAGNTIYF. The gene calls are TRBV28 and TRBJ1-3; perhaps TRBD1 as D (5 bases). The CDR3 totals 14 residues. Germline V gives CDR1 MDHEN, CDR2 SYDVKM. Trimming took 6 bases from V and 2 from J, leaving 11 bases between them.

This clone has just a few counts. CDR3 in amino acids: CASSDTGGGNTIYF. CDR3 nucleotide sequence: TGTGCCAGCAGTGACACAGGGGGAGGAAACACCATATATTTT. This chain connects TRBV28 to TRBJ1-3; TRBD1 matches 8 bases. Germline-derived CDR1 and CDR2 are MDHEN and SYDVKM. Losses at the gene ends were 5 bases for V and 4 bases for J; bases not matched to a gene: 4. This CDR3 region has 14 residues.

V gene TRBV4-1 combines with J gene TRBJ1-2; 7 bases map to TRBD1. V was clipped by 2 bases and J by 7 bases; unmatched bases: 7. The germline CDR1 and CDR2 sequences are MGHRA and YSYEKL. The CDR3 is 14 amino acids. Written as DNA, the CDR3 is TGCGCCAGCAGCCAAACAGGGGCCGCTGGTGGCTACACCTTC. Its protein product is CASSQTGAAGGYTF.

The V gene is TRBV30, the J gene TRBJ1-5; 10 nucleotides agree with TRBD1. This CDR3 is built from 15 residues. The germline V gene has CDR1 GTSNPN and CDR2 SVGIG (reference sequence). J gave up 2 bases and V 3 bases, and 4 bases lay outside the gene matches. The CDR3: CAWSTGTGGNQPQHF. The CDR3 nucleotides read TGTGCCTGGAGCACCGGGACAGGGGGCAATCAGCCCCAGCATTTT.

The CDR3 sequence is CASSENQEPYNEQFF. CDR3 nucleotide sequence: TGCGCCAGCAGTGAGAATCAGGAACCCTACAATGAGCAGTTCTTC. The gene calls are TRBV10-1 and TRBJ2-1, with D unresolved. The CDR3 is 15 amino acids. CDR1 is WNHNN and CDR2 is SYGVQD in the germline V gene (reference sequence). Trimming stripped 2 bases from V and 2 bases from J, with 10 bases between.

V usage is TRBV18 and J usage is TRBJ1-3, with D possibly being TRBD1 (5 bases). This CDR3 spans 14 amino acids. Germline V gene data show CDR1 as KGHSH and CDR2 as LQKENI. V gave up 0 bases and J gave up 2 bases, with 5 bases separating them. The CDR3, as DNA: TGTGCCAGCTCACCACCGACAGCTGGAAACACCATATATTTT. It encodes CASSPPTAGNTIYF.

The rearrangement joins TRBV6-6 to TRBJ2-7; the match to TRBD1 covers 9 bases. V shed 5 bases and J 7 bases; nucleotides not matched to a gene: 12. CDR3 size: 15 residues. Per germline, CDR1 MNHNY and CDR2 SVGAGI (reference sequence). Here the CDR3 reads CASSEPGQGRSEQYF. CDR3 coding DNA: TGTGCCAGCAGTGAGCCGGGACAGGGACGATCTGAGCAGTACTTC.

This clone was recorded a few times. The J gene is TRBJ1-1, the V gene TRBV6-2 or TRBV6-3, with D uncertain. The CDR3 extends over 13 amino acids. The V and J ends lost 4 bases and 8 bases respectively, with 14 bases between them. The germline CDR1 and CDR2 sequences are MNHEY and SVGEGT. The CDR3 reads CASSSWREAEAFF. The CDR3 DNA reads TGTGCCAGCAGTTCCTGGCGGGAGGCAGAAGCTTTCTTT.

The chain couples TRBV5-1 to TRBJ2-5; possibly TRBD2 for D (5 bases). The CDR3 has 14 amino acids. Germline loops: CDR1 SGHRS, CDR2 YFSETQ. Trimming cost V 0 bases and J 7 bases, with 13 bases left between them. The CDR3: CASSLESGGGTQYF. The CDR3 bases are TGCGCCAGCAGCTTGGAAAGCGGAGGAGGGACCCAGTACTTC.

The rearrangement links TRBV6-5 to TRBJ1-6, with a tentative D call TRBD1 (6 bases). The CDR3 totals 13 residues. Germline V CDR1 and CDR2: MNHEY, SVGAGI. V gave up 9 bases and J gave up 9 bases, with 15 bases separating them. The DNA of the CDR3 is TGTGCCAGTCCCTCAGGGGAGAGTTCACCCCTCCACTTT. It is translated as CASPSGESSPLHF.